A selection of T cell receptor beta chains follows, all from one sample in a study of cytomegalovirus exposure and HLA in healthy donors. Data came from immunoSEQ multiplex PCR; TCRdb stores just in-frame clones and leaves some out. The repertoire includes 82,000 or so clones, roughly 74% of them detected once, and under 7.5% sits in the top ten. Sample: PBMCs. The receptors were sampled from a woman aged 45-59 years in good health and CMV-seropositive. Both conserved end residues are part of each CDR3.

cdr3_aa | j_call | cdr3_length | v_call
CASSRQGREQYF | TRBJ2-7 | 12 | TRBV18
CSAEEGPLFF | TRBJ2-1 | 10 | TRBV29-1
CASSSLEWRYGYTF | TRBJ1-2 | 14 | TRBV5-6
CASSQAGSRLANYGYTF | TRBJ1-2 | 17 | TRBV4-1
CASSQPGTGRELFF | TRBJ2-2 | 14 | TRBV5-4
CASRSFQGYEQYF | TRBJ2-7 | 13 | TRBV2
CASSPPGQGETQYF | TRBJ2-5 | 14 | TRBV18
CASSVRQRSSYNEQFF | TRBJ2-1 | 16 | TRBV9
CASSGDDWRGYTF | TRBJ1-2 | 13 | TRBV4-1
CASSLNRDYEQYF | TRBJ2-7 | 13 | TRBV5-5
CASSPTPGQVNYGYTF | TRBJ1-2 | 16 | TRBV5-1
CASSATGGHPEAFF | TRBJ1-1 | 14 | TRBV9
CAISESGRDNQPQHF | TRBJ1-5 | 15 | TRBV10-3
CAWSSSGTDTQYF | TRBJ2-3 | 13 | TRBV30
CASSLGHNEQFF | TRBJ2-1 | 12 | TRBV27
CASSQGLGDTGELFF | TRBJ2-2 | 15 | TRBV4-2
CAISESTTANEKLFF | TRBJ1-4 | 15 | TRBV10-3
CASSYTQTTDTQYF | TRBJ2-3 | 14 | TRBV6-6
CASSLGLAGGVEQFF | TRBJ2-1 | 15 | TRBV5-4
CSVDWAYGYTF | TRBJ1-2 | 11 | TRBV29-1
CATSRVPGEETQYF | TRBJ2-5 | 14 | TRBV15
CASSQVRTSNEQYF | TRBJ2-7 | 14 | TRBV4-2
CASKTGTSYGYTF | TRBJ1-2 | 13 | TRBV6-5
CASSSQGAGANVLTF | TRBJ2-6 | 15 | TRBV6-1
CATSRDSFLGQPGVKLFF | TRBJ1-4 | 18 | TRBV15
CASSQETGNEKLFF | TRBJ1-4 | 14 | TRBV4-2
CASSLGTSNQPQHF | TRBJ1-5 | 14 | TRBV7-8
CASSQEDRTTNGYTF | TRBJ1-2 | 15 | TRBV4-1
CASSVKPAGGQSNEQFF | TRBJ2-1 | 17 | TRBV9
CATRVGTGVYTQYF | TRBJ2-3 | 14 | TRBV5-1
CASSFRSSSYNEQFF | TRBJ2-1 | 15 | TRBV5-6
CASSSPPALSIQDTQYF | TRBJ2-3 | 17 | TRBV11-2
CSVADRDGNTIYF | TRBJ1-3 | 13 | TRBV29-1
CSVAPGGGETQYF | TRBJ2-5 | 13 | TRBV29-1
CSAGTGTGSGQPQHF | TRBJ1-5 | 15 | TRBV29-1
CASSVNPGLKLYEQYF | TRBJ2-7 | 16 | TRBV6-6
CASRGESGTEAFF | TRBJ1-1 | 13 | TRBV2
CASSTPQGNEQFF | TRBJ2-1 | 13 | TRBV6-5
CASSPPTRGEQYF | TRBJ2-7 | 13 | TRBV28
CASKGSGTGVGEQYF | TRBJ2-7 | 15 | TRBV2
CASSLTPGGPNEQFF | TRBJ2-1 | 15 | TRBV5-1
CASSQGLPYEQYF | TRBJ2-7 | 13 | TRBV5-4
CSVVRGVSEAFF | TRBJ1-1 | 12 | TRBV29-1
CASRQQGPNYGYTF | TRBJ1-2 | 14 | TRBV6-5
CASSPRGSLSGANVLTF | TRBJ2-6 | 17 | TRBV18